This T cell receptor (beta chain) was recovered during a study of blood T cell repertoires in COVID-19. Study overall: PBMCs, B-cell-depleted T cells, or T cells were the source of the cDNA or gDNA that made up the material.

Methods used by the authors: Reference gene primer amplification gave nucleated cell count estimates. Here immunoSEQ multiplex PCR was the method, and the copy in TCRdb shows in-frame clones only, minus some. V and J calls and clone size follow that table, whereas D and trimming were derived from the DNA. The sample has hundreds of thousands of clones; 85% to 90% are singletons. Germline loops: CDR1 MNHNS, CDR2 SASEGT. The CDR3 sequence is 12 residues long. V lost 3 bases, J lost 6 bases, and 9 bases lay in between. Self-reported history from a screening survey and questionnaire set each donor's cohort. Up to 2 weeks before entering the study, exposed participants had met a COVID-19 case.

The sequence came from a man over 45 who had been exposed to COVID-19. This chain joins TRBV6-1 and TRBJ2-7; TRBD2 is a possible D gene (6 bases). The sequenced sample was PBMCs or T cells enriched from blood (not recorded which). The CDR3 sequence: CASSDSGVEQYV. Written as DNA, the CDR3 is TGTGCCAGCAGTGATTCGGGGGTCGAGCAGTACGTC.